What follows are 31 T cell receptor beta chains derived from one specimen sequenced in a study of persistence of HIV-infected CD4 T cells. This was the immunoSEQ version 4 assay in survey mode. Clones were sequenced by immunoSEQ multiplex PCR, and TCRdb holds only the in-frame ones, with some missing. The sample contains around 40,000 clones, around 89% of which appear only once. Anti-CD3/anti-CD28 beads served as a nonspecific positive control stimulus. Responding CD4+ T cells were sorted by upregulation of both CD40 ligand and CD69. These receptors' targets are unknown. The material was CD4+ T cells sorted from PBMCs after approximately 18-hour stimulation, obtained from a patient who received antiretroviral therapy. The receptors were sampled from an adult woman with HIV who was CMV-seropositive.

The chain couples TRBV7-2 to TRBJ1-2; tentatively, D is TRBD1 (5 bases). V lost 1 base to trimming and J lost 4 bases, with 13 bases between them. This CDR3 comprises 15 residues. Per germline, CDR1 SGHTA and CDR2 FQGNSA. The CDR3, as DNA: TGTGCCAGCAGCTTAGTACGGGGGGGTGGCTATGGCTACACCTTC. As protein: CASSLVRGGGYGYTF.

This rearrangement joins TRBV5-1 to TRBJ2-7; D remains ambiguous. Looked up from germline, CDR1 is SGHRS and CDR2 is YFSETQ. V shed 1 base and J shed 0 bases, with 5 bases lying between them. This CDR3 has 13 residues. The CDR3 sequence is CASSLKASYEQYF. CDR3 DNA sequence: TGCGCCAGCAGCTTGAAGGCCTCCTACGAGCAGTACTTC.

This rearrangement joins TRBV25-1 to TRBJ1-6; TRBD1 aligns across 7 bases. The CDR3 is 12 amino acids. The V segment lost 6 bases and the J segment 10 bases; nucleotides outside the gene matches: 3. Per germline, CDR1 MGHDK and CDR2 SYGVNS. In DNA, the CDR3 is TGTGCCAGCAGCCTACAGGGGTCACCCCTCCACTTT. Protein sequence: CASSLQGSPLHF.

This rearrangement joins TRBV12-3 or TRBV12-4 to TRBJ1-1, with D hard to call. There are 13 residues in the CDR3. The V gene lost 6 bases and the J gene lost 1 base, with 9 bases spanning the gap. CDR3 protein: CASSQLGNTEAFF. For the CDR3, the DNA is TGTGCCAGCAGCCAGCTTGGGAACACTGAAGCTTTCTTT.

The V gene is TRBV5-8, the J gene TRBJ1-1; D unresolved. The germline gives CDR1 SGHTS, CDR2 YDEGEE. This CDR3 has 13 amino acids. The V end was cut by 0 bases, the J end by 0 bases, with 3 bases between. The chain's CDR3 is CASSLGMNTEAFF. In DNA form, the CDR3 reads TGTGCCAGCAGCTTGGGTATGAACACTGAAGCTTTCTTT. Complete variable domain (other parts from reference TRBV5-8 and TRBJ1-1): EAGVTQSPTHLIKTRGQQATLRCSPISGHTSVYWYQQALGLGLQFLLWYDEGEERNRGNFPPRFSGRQFPNYSSELNVNALELEDSALYLCASSLGMNTEAFFGQGTRLTVV.

The table lists this clone with a count of one. The V and J genes are TRBV27 and TRBJ1-3, with D perhaps TRBD1 (6 bases). V shed 4 bases and J shed 3 bases, with 13 bases lying between them. The CDR3 covers 15 residues. Germline assignment: CDR1 MNHEY and CDR2 SMNVEV (reference sequence). CDR3 amino acids: CASSSLGANGNTIYF. CDR3 sequence (DNA): TGTGCCAGCAGTTCTCTGGGGGCGAATGGAAACACCATATATTTT.

This chain uses TRBV7-9 with TRBJ1-5; D gene ambiguous. The CDR3 loop spans 11 amino acids. The V gene lost 1 base and the J gene lost 7 bases, with 2 bases spanning the gap. The germline V gene has CDR1 SEHNR and CDR2 FQNEAQ (reference sequence). This CDR3 reads CASSLDQPQHF. The CDR3 DNA reads TGTGCCAGCAGCTTAGACCAGCCCCAGCATTTT. The full variable domain, with the rest looked up from reference TRBV7-9 and TRBJ1-5, is DTGVSQNPRHKITKRGQNVTFRCDPISEHNRLYWYRQTLGQGPEFLTYFQNEAQLEKSRLLSDRFSAERPKGSFSTLEIQRTEQGDSAMYLCASSLDQPQHFGDGTRLSIL.

A single count supports this clone. The chain combines TRBV19 with TRBJ1-5, with 9 bases lining up with TRBD1. Germline CDR1 LNHDA, CDR2 SQIVND (reference sequence). J lost 4 bases, V lost 7 bases, and 11 bases had no gene match. The CDR3 runs to 16 residues. As DNA, the CDR3 is TGTGCCAGTACCAAAGGGAGGGACAGGGTTAATCAGCCCCAGCATTTT. Encoded protein: CASTKGRDRVNQPQHF. The whole variable domain, filled in from reference TRBV19 and TRBJ1-5, reads DGGITQSPKYLFRKEGQNVTLSCEQNLNHDAMYWYRQDPGQGLRLIYYSQIVNDFQKGDIAEGYSVSREKKESFPLTVTSAQKNPTAFYLCASTKGRDRVNQPQHFGDGTRLSIL.

The gene calls are TRBV24-1 and TRBJ2-3; D unclear. The CDR3 sequence is 12 residues long. The germline V gene encodes CDR1 KGHDR and CDR2 SFDVKD. Trimming left V 8 bases short and J 10 bases short, with 15 bases between. The CDR3: CATIIFRLAQYF. As DNA, the CDR3 is TGTGCCACCATCATTTTTAGGTTGGCGCAGTATTTT.

This clone showed up just once. This chain uses TRBV7-2 with TRBJ2-7; 8 bases line up with TRBD2. The V and J ends lost 1 base and 3 bases, in that order; junction bases with no gene match: 8. The V gene's germline CDR1 is SGHTA and CDR2 FQGNSA. This CDR3 contains 16 residues. The CDR3 is CASSLGASGGDYEQYF. In nucleotides, the CDR3 is TGTGCCAGCAGCTTAGGTGCCAGCGGGGGAGACTACGAGCAGTACTTC.

The rearrangement uses TRBV5-1 and TRBJ2-2; possible D gene TRBD1, 6 bases. The CDR3 length is 16 residues. V lost 3 bases, J lost 4 bases, and 16 bases lay in between. The germline gives CDR1 SGHRS, CDR2 YFSETQ. In DNA form, the CDR3 reads TGCGCCAGCAGCTCTGGTGTGGGGGCGCGCACCGGGGAGCTGTTTTTT. This sequence encodes CASSSGVGARTGELFF.

This rearrangement joins TRBV6-5 to TRBJ2-1; D unclear. Per the germline V gene, CDR1 is MNHEY and CDR2 is SVGAGI. The CDR3 has 16 residues. The V and J ends lost 2 bases and 1 base respectively, with 12 bases between them. The CDR3 is CASSYPRQPSYNEQFF. The CDR3, as DNA: TGTGCCAGCAGTTACCCCCGGCAGCCGTCCTACAATGAGCAGTTCTTC.

The genes are TRBV6-2 or TRBV6-3 and TRBJ2-7; D perhaps matches TRBD1 (6 bases). This CDR3 has 14 residues. V lost 5 bases and J 3 bases, leaving 14 bases between the germline ends. Germline CDR1 reads MNHEY; CDR2 reads SVGEGT. CDR3 coding DNA: TGTGCCAGCAGTAGACCGGGACAAGACTACGAGCAGTACTTC. This codes for CASSRPGQDYEQYF.

This clone was recorded only once. The rearrangement links TRBV4-1 to TRBJ1-3, with D unclear. V lost 1 base and J lost 0, with 7 bases in between. Germline values: CDR1 MGHRA, CDR2 YSYEKL. This CDR3 spans 15 amino acids. CDR3 sequence reads: CASSQVTRSGNTIYF. For the CDR3, the DNA is TGCGCCAGCAGCCAAGTTACCCGCTCTGGAAACACCATATATTTT.

V gene TRBV10-3 combines with J gene TRBJ1-2; D uncertain. CDR3 length: 13 residues. The germline V and J ends were trimmed by 2 bases and 13 bases, with 17 bases remaining between them. Germline V lookup: CDR1 ENHRY, CDR2 SYGVKD. CDR3 sequence (DNA): TGTGCCATCAGTGAGGGACTGGACGTAGCAGGCACCTTC. The encoded protein is CAISEGLDVAGTF.

The chain combines TRBV7-3 with TRBJ2-1; 8 bases are shared with TRBD2. After removal of 2 bases from V and 4 bases from J, the junction contained 4 bases not matched to a gene. Germline lookup yields CDR1 SGHTA and CDR2 FQGTGA. The CDR3 runs 15 residues. CDR3 region: CASSLALAVYNEQFF. The CDR3 DNA follows: TGTGCCAGCAGCTTAGCACTAGCGGTTTACAATGAGCAGTTCTTC.

CDR3 nucleotide sequence: TGTGCCTGCAGAACGCGGGACAAAAGCTCCTACGAGCAGTACGTC. Translation gives CACRTRDKSSYEQYV. The V call is TRBV30, the J call TRBJ2-7, with D perhaps given as TRBD1 or TRBD2 (6 bases each). The CDR3 has 15 residues. Trimming took off 6 bases at V and 0 bases at J, with 18 bases between the two ends. The germline CDR1 and CDR2 sequences are GTSNPN and SVGIG (reference sequence).

This sequence joins TRBV5-1 and TRBJ1-2; D call uncertain. The germline gives CDR1 SGHRS, CDR2 YFSETQ. With 6 bases removed from V and 5 bases from J, the gap between germline ends came to 11 bases. The CDR3 is 12 residues long. CDR3 region: CASITRGYGYTF. The CDR3 DNA reads as TGCGCCAGCATAACGCGAGGATATGGCTACACCTTC.

The chain is built from TRBV9 and TRBJ2-5; the match to TRBD1 covers 7 bases. CDR1 and CDR2 from the germline V gene are SGDLS and YYNGEE. This CDR3 has 15 amino acids. V shed 1 base and J 5 bases; nucleotides not matched to a gene: 8. The CDR3 sequence is CASSVKDRSVETQYF. CDR3 DNA: TGTGCCAGCAGCGTAAAGGACAGGTCTGTGGAGACCCAGTACTTC.

The rearrangement uses TRBV21-1 and TRBJ2-7. TRBV21-1 is a pseudogene locus. This CDR3 has 15 amino acids. CDR3 loop: CASSSPRRIVGEQYV. The DNA of the CDR3 is TGTGCCAGCAGCTCGCCCCGTAGAATCGTGGGCGAGCAGTACGTC.

The chain couples TRBV5-1 to TRBJ2-5; D perhaps matches TRBD2 (6 bases). Germline V gene lookup returns CDR1 SGHRS and CDR2 YFSETQ. Trimming left V 4 bases short and J 5 bases short, with 15 bases between. The CDR3 has 14 amino acids. CDR3 sequence reads: CASSRLGVLETQYF. In DNA form, the CDR3 reads TGCGCCAGCAGCAGACTAGGGGTGCTGGAGACCCAGTACTTC.

The V and J genes are TRBV2 and TRBJ1-3; a weak D match, TRBD1 (6 bases). The CDR3 contains 15 residues. Germline V gene sequence: CDR1 SNHLY, CDR2 FYNNEI. The V end lost 5 bases, the J end lost 3 bases, and 14 bases lay between the germline ends. The CDR3 DNA follows: TGTGCCAGCAGTCCCTCGGACAGAGATGGAAACACCATATATTTT. Its protein product is CASSPSDRDGNTIYF.

The rearrangement links TRBV28 to TRBJ1-2, with D uncertain. The CDR3 has 14 residues. Between the trimmed V and J ends, which lost 5 bases and 0 bases, there was a span of 10 bases. From germline, CDR1 is MDHEN and CDR2 SYDVKM. CDR3 residues: CASSVSDANYGYTF. Written as DNA, the CDR3 is TGTGCCAGCAGTGTTTCGGACGCTAACTATGGCTACACCTTC.

The chain uses TRBV5-1 and TRBJ2-1, with a tentative D call TRBD2 (5 bases). Trimming removed 4 bases at V and 8 bases at J, with 19 bases between. The germline CDR1 and CDR2 sequences are SGHRS and YFSETQ. CDR3 length: 15 residues. CDR3 amino acids: CASSPPLGSGDEQFF. In DNA form, the CDR3 reads TGCGCCAGCAGCCCACCCCTGGGAAGCGGCGATGAGCAGTTCTTC.

This chain joins TRBV29-1 and TRBJ2-5; D not certain. Germline V CDR1 and CDR2: SQVTM, ANQGSEA. Trimming shortened V by 7 bases and J by 0 bases, and 6 bases separated the two germline ends. The CDR3 is 11 amino acids. CDR3 sequence (DNA): TGCAGCGCCTTGTACCAAGAGACCCAGTACTTC. It is translated as CSALYQETQYF.

This chain connects TRBV19 to TRBJ1-5; the D gene is possibly TRBD1 (6 bases). The V gene lost 3 bases and the J gene lost 1 base, with 7 bases spanning the gap. The length of the CDR3 is 14 residues. Germline-derived CDR1 and CDR2 are LNHDA and SQIVND (reference sequence). The CDR3 DNA reads as TGTGCCAGTAGTATCCAGGGGAGCAATCAGCCCCAGCATTTT. This codes for CASSIQGSNQPQHF.

This clone was picked up one time. The gene calls are TRBV6-5 and TRBJ2-6; D might be TRBD2 (7 bases). Looked up from germline, CDR1 is MNHEY and CDR2 is SVGAGI. The CDR3 is made up of 14 amino acids. The V end lost 10 bases, the J end lost 1 base, and 11 bases lay between the germline ends. This CDR3 is CATKGGSGANVLTF. CDR3 DNA: TGTGCCACAAAGGGGGGGTCTGGGGCCAACGTCCTGACTTTC.

The rearrangement links TRBV7-3 to TRBJ2-1; D may match TRBD1 or TRBD2 (7 bases each). V was cut by 2 bases and J by 6 bases, with 11 bases left in between. Germline V CDR1 and CDR2: SGHTA, FQGTGA. The CDR3 covers 14 residues. Written as DNA, the CDR3 is TGTGCCAGCAGCTTACAGGGGGGGCCCAATGAGCAGTTCTTC. Protein product: CASSLQGGPNEQFF.

This clone has only one observation. The J gene is TRBJ1-3, the V gene TRBV3-1 (or the pseudogene TRBV3-2), with D possibly TRBD1 on 6 matching bases. Trimming took 3 bases from V and 0 from J, leaving 9 bases between them. Germline V lookup: CDR1 LGHDT, CDR2 YNNKEL (reference sequence). The CDR3 has 15 amino acids. In DNA, the CDR3 is TGTGCCAGCAGCCAGACAGGAGACTCTGGAAACACCATATATTTT. Translated, it gives CASSQTGDSGNTIYF.

The V gene is TRBV2, the J gene TRBJ1-4, with 8 bases identical to TRBD1. Germline V lookup: CDR1 SNHLY, CDR2 FYNNEI. V dropped 2 bases and J dropped 4; count of bases not matched to a gene: 6. The CDR3 loop spans 16 amino acids. CDR3 DNA sequence: TGTGCCAGCAGTGAATGGGTTGGACAGGGTAATGAAAAACTGTTTTTT. Translation gives CASSEWVGQGNEKLFF.

The gene calls are TRBV2 and TRBJ2-7, with 11 positions matching TRBD1. Germline V gives CDR1 SNHLY, CDR2 FYNNEI. V shed 4 bases and J 2 bases; nucleotides not matched to a gene: 1. There are 14 residues in the CDR3. CDR3 DNA: TGTGCCAGCAGTGCGGGACAGGGGGCCTACGAGCAGTACGTC. Amino acid sequence: CASSAGQGAYEQYV.